This T cell receptor beta chain was found in a study of spatial heterogeneity in lung cancer. TCRdb recomputed calls from the 5' RACE reads with MiXCR, one row per CDR3 protein. There are about 7,900 distinct CDR3 sequences in the sample; 7% occur only once, and around 17% lies in the top ten. Trimming took 7 bases from V and 6 from J; bases not matched to a gene: 12. Germline V gives CDR1 SQVTM, CDR2 ANQGSEA. The CDR3 totals 14 residues. Findings and limits, study-wide: Counts of expanded intratumoral alpha and beta TCRs tracked tumor mutation counts.

The time point is: sample taken at primary tumor resection. By share, this clonotype ranks as medium-sized. Its target is unknown. The V and J genes are TRBV29-1 and TRBJ2-4, with 7 bases fitting TRBD1. This TCR was recovered from a female donor with early-stage non-small cell lung cancer. This material consisted of lung tumor tissue, taken at surgery. DNA for the CDR3: TGCAGCGCCACGTACGAGACAGGGTTAAACATTCAGTACTTC. It yields the protein CSATYETGLNIQYF.